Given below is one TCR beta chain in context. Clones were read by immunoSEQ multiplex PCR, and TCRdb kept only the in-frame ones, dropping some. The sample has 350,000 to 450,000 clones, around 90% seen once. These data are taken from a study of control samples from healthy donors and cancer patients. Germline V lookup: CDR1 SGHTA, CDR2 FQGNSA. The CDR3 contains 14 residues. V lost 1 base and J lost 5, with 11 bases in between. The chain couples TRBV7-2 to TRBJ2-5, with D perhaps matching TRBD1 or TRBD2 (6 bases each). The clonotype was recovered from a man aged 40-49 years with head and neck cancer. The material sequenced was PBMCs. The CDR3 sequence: CASSLDRAGETQYF. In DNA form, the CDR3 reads TGTGCCAGCAGCTTAGACAGGGCGGGGGAGACCCAGTACTTC.